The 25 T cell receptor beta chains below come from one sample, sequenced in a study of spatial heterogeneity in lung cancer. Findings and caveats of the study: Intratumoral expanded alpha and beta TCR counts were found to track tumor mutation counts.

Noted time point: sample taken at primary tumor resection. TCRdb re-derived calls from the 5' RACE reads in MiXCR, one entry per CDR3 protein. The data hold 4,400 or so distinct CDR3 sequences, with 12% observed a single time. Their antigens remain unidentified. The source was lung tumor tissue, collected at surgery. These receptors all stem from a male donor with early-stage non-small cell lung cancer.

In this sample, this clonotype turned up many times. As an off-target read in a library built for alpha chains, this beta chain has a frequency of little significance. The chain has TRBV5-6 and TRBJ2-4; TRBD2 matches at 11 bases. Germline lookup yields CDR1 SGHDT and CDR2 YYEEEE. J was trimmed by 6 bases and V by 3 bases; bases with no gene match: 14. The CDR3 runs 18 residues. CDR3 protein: CASSSTSGTSLIGNIQYF. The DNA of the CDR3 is TGTGCCAGCAGCTCGACTAGCGGGACATCGCTTATTGGAAACATTCAGTACTTC.

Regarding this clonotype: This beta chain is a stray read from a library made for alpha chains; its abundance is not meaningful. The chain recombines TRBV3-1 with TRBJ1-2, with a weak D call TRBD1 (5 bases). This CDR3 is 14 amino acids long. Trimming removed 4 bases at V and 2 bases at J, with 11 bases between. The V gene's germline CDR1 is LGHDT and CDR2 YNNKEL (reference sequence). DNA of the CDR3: TGTGCCAGCAGCCCGGGGCCCAAGAACTATGGCTACACCTTC. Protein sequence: CASSPGPKNYGYTF.

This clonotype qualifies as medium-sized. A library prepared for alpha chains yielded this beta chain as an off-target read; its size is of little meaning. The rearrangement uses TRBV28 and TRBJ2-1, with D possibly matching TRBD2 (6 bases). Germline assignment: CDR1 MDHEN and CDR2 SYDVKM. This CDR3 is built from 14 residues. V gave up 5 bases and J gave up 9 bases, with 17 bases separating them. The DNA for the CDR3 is TGTGCCAGCAGTCCCGACGGGGGTTTCAGTGAGCAGTTCTTC. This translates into CASSPDGGFSEQFF. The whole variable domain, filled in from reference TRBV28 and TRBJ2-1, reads DVKVTQSSRYLVKRTGEKVFLECVQDMDHENMFWYRQDPGLGLRLIYFSYDVKMKEKGDIPEGYSVSREKKERFSLILESASTNQTSMYLCASSPDGGFSEQFFGPGTRLTVL.

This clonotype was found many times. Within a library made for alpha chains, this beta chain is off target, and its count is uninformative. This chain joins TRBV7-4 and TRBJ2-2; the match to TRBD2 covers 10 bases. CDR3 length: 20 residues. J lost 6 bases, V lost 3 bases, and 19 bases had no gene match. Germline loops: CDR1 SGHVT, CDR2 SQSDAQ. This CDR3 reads CASSFLAGLADRKAPGELFF. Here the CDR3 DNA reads TGTGCCAGCAGCTTTTTAGCCGGACTAGCGGATCGGAAAGCTCCCGGGGAGCTGTTTTTT. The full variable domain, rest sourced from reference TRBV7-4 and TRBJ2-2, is GAGVSQSPRYKVAKRGRDVALRCDSISGHVTLYWYRQTLGQGSEVLTYSQSDAQRDKSGRPSGRFSAERPERSVSTLKIQRTEQGDSAVYLCASSFLAGLADRKAPGELFFGEGSRLTVL.

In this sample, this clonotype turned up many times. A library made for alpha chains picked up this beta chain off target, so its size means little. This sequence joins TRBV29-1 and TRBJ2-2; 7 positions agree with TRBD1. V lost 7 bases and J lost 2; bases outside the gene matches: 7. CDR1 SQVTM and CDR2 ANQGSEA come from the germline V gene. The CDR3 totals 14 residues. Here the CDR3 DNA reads TGCAGCGCCTTGGGACAGATTAACACCGGGGAGCTGTTTTTT. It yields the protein CSALGQINTGELFF.

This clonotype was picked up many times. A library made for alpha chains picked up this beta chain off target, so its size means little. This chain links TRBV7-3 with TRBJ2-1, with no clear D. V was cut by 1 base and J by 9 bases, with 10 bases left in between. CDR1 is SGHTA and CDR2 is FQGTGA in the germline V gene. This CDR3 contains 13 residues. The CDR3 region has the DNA TGTGCCAGCAGCTTAAGTCCCACGGGTGAGCAGTTCTTC. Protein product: CASSLSPTGEQFF.

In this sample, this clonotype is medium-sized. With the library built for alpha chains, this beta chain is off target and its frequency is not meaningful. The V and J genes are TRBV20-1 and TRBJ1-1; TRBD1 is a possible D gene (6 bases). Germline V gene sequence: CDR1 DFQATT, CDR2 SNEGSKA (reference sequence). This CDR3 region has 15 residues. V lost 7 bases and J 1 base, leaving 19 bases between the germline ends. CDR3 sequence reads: CSGPLGAAKNTEAFF. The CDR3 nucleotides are TGCAGTGGCCCACTGGGGGCAGCGAAGAACACTGAAGCTTTCTTT.

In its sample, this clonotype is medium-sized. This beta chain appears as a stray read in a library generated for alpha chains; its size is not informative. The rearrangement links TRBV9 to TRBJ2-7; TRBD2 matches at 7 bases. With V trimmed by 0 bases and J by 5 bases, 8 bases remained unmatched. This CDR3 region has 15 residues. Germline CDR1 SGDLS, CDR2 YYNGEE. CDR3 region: CASSVEGGSLNEQYF. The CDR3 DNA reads TGTGCCAGCAGCGTAGAGGGCGGGAGTCTGAACGAGCAGTACTTC.

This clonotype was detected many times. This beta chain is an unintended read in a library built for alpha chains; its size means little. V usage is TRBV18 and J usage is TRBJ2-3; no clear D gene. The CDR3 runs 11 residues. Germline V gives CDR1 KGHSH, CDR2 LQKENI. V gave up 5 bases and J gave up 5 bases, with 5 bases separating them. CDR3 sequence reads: CASSSLDTQYF. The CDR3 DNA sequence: TGTGCCAGCTCATCATTAGATACGCAGTATTTT. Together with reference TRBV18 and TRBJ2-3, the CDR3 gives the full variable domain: NAGVMQNPRHLVRRRGQEARLRCSPMKGHSHVYWYRQLPEEGLKFMVYLQKENIIDESGMPKERFSAEFPKEGPSILRIQQVVRGDSAAYFCASSSLDTQYFGPGTRLTVL.

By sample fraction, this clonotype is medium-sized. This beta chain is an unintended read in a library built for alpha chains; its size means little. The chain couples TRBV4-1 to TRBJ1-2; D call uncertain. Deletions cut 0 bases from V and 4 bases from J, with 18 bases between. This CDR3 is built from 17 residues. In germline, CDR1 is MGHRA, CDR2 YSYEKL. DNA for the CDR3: TGCGCCAGCAGCCAAGAATCTAATAAGATGGCGAGCTATGGCTACACCTTC. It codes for CASSQESNKMASYGYTF.

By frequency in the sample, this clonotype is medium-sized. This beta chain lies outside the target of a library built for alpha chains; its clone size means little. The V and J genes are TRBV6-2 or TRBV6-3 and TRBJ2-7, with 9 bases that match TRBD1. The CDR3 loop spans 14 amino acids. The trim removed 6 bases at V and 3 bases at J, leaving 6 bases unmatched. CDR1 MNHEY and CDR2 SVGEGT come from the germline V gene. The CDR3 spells CASRPTGGGYEQYF. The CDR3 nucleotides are TGTGCCAGCAGACCCACAGGGGGCGGCTACGAGCAGTACTTC.

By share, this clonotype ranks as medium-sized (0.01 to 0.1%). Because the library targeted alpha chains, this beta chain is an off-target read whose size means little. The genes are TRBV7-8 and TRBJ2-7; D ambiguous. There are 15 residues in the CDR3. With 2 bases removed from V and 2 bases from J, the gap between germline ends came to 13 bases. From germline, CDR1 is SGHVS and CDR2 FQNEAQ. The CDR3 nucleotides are TGTGCCAGCAGCTTACTCTCAGGACCAACCTACGAGCAGTACTTC. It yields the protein CASSLLSGPTYEQYF.

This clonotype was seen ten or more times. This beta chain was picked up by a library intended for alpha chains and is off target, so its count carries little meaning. CDR3 sequence: CSARPRGPSSYEQYF. The CDR3 DNA reads as TGCAGTGCTAGGCCCAGGGGGCCAAGCTCCTACGAGCAGTACTTC. The V call is TRBV20-1, the J call TRBJ2-7, with 8 bases lining up with TRBD1. V was pared by 3 bases and J by 0 bases, with 7 bases of the junction left unmatched. Germline V gene data show CDR1 as DFQATT and CDR2 as SNEGSKA (reference sequence). The CDR3 is 15 amino acids.

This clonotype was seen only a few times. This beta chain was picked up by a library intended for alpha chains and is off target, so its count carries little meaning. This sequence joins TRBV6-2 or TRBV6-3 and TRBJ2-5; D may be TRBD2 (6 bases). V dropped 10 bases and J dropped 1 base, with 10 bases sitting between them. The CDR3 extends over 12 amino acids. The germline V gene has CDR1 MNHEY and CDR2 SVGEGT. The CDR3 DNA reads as TGTGCCACCCGTAGCGGCCAAGAGACCCAGTACTTC. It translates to CATRSGQETQYF.

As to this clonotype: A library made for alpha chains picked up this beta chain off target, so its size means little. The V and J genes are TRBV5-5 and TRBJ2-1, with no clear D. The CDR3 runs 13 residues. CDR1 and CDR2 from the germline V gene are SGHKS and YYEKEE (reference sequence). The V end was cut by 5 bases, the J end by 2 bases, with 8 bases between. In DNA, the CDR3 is TGTGCCAGCAGAAGGTTCCCCTACAATGAGCAGTTCTTC. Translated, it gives CASRRFPYNEQFF.

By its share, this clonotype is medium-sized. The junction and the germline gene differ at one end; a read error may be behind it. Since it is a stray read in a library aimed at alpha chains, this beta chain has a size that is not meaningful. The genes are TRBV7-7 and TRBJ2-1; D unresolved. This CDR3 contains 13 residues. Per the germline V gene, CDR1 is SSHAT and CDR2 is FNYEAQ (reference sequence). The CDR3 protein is CASSLDLGDEQFF. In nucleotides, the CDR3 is TGTGCTAGCAGCTTAGACCTAGGAGATGAGCAGTTCTTC.

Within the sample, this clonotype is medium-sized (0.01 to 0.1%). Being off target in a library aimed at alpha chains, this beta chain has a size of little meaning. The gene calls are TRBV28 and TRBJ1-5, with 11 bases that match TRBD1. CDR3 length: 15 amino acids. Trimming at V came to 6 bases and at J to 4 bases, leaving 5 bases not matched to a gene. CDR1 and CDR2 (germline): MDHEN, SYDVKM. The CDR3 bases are TGTGCCAGCAGACCGGGACAGGGGGTTAATCAGCCCCAGCATTTT. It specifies CASRPGQGVNQPQHF.

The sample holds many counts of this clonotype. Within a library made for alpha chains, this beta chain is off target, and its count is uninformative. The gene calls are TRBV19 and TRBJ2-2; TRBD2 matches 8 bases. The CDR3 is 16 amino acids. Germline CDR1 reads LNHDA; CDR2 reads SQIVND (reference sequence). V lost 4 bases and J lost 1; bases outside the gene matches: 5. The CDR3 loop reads CASSTKRGRNTGELFF. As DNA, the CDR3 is TGTGCCAGTAGTACCAAGCGGGGGAGGAACACCGGGGAGCTGTTTTTT.

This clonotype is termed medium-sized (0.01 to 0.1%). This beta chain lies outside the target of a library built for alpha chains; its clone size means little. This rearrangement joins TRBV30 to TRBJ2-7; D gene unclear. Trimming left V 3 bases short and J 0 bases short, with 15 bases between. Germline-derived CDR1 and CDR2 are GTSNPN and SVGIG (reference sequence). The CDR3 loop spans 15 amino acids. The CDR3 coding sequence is TGTGCCTGGAGCCTTCTGGGCGGCAGCTCCTACGAGCAGTACTTC. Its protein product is CAWSLLGGSSYEQYF.

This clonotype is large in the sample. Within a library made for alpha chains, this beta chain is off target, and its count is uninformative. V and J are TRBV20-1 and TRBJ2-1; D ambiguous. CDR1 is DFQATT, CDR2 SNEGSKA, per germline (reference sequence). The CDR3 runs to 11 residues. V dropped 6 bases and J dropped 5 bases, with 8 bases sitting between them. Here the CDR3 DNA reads TGCAGTGCAAAGGGTAACAATGAGCAGTTCTTC. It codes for CSAKGNNEQFF.

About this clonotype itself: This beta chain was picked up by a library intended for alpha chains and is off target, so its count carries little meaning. For the CDR3, the DNA is TGTGCCAGCACCCGGACAGGGGGCAATCAGCCCCAGCATTTT. It is translated as CASTRTGGNQPQHF. The chain has TRBV12-3 or TRBV12-4 and TRBJ1-5; 9 nucleotides agree with TRBD1. CDR3 length: 14 amino acids. Germline trimming cut 7 bases from V and 2 bases from J; bases unmatched to any gene: 3.

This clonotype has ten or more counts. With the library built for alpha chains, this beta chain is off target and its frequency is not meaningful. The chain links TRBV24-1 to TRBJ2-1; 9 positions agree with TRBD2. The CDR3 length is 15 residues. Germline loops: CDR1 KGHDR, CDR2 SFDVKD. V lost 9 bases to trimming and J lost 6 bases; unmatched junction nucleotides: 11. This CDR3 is CATSEAGGVGNEQFF. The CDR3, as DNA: TGTGCCACCTCCGAAGCGGGAGGTGTGGGCAATGAGCAGTTCTTC.

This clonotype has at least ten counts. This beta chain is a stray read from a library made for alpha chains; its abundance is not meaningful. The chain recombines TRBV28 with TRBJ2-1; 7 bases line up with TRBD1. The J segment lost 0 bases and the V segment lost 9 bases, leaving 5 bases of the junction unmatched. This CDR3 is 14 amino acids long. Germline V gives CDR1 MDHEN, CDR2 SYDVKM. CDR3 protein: CASPQGDSYNEQFF. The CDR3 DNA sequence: TGTGCCAGTCCCCAGGGGGACTCCTACAATGAGCAGTTCTTC.

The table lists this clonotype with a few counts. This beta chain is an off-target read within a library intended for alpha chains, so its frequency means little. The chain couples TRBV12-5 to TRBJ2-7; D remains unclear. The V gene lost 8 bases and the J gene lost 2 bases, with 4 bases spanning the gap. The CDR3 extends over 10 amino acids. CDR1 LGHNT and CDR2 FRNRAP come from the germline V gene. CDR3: CASTTYEQYF. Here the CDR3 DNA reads TGTGCTAGTACGACCTACGAGCAGTACTTC.

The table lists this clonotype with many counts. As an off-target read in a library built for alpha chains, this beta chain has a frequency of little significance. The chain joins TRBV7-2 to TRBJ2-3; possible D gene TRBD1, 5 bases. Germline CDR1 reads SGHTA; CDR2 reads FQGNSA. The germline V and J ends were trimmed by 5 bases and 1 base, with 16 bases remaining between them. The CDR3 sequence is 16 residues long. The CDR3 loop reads CASSPQFLGGTDTQYF. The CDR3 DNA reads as TGTGCCAGCAGCCCACAATTTTTAGGGGGCACAGATACGCAGTATTTT.